Listed here is a single TCR beta chain. Its antigen is as yet unknown. The authors extracted at least 6 micrograms of total RNA per sample. This specimen comes from a study of blood T cells in healthy people across ages. Study-level results: Observed TCR beta diversity per million T cells went down as age went up. This fall followed a roughly linear course with age. TCR beta diversity tracked closely with naive T cell percentage.

This CDR3 is 14 amino acids long. The J segment lost 7 bases and the V segment lost 5 bases, leaving 4 bases of the junction unmatched. CDR1 and CDR2 (germline): SEHNR, FQNEAQ (reference sequence). A sample-barcoded 5' primer and a J-beta primer mix were used in a second PCR of about 7 to 11 cycles. TCRdb called the 5' RACE reads again in MiXCR, with one record for every CDR3 protein. The data show 700,000 to 850,000 distinct CDR3 sequences, with approximately 55% seen just once and around 41% held by the top ten. The chain recombines TRBV7-9 with TRBJ2-1; 11 bases are shared with TRBD1. What was sequenced was blood. This sequence was found in a man of 80 years or more in good health. The CDR3 bases are TGTGCCAGCAGCCCGGGGGACAGGGGGAATGAGCAGTTCTTC. This encodes CASSPGDRGNEQFF.